This T cell receptor (beta chain) appears in the sequencing data of a study of blood T cell repertoires in COVID-19. Per the original methods: Amplified reference gene primers provided the basis for estimating nucleated cell counts. Profiling relied on immunoSEQ multiplex PCR, and the TCRdb table lists in-frame clones only, not all of them. V and J calls and clone size are given by that table; D and trimming were obtained from the DNA. The sample lists roughly 410,000 clones, over 75% seen once, with about 1.6% in the top ten. Germline CDR1 is ENHRY and CDR2 is SYGVKD. The CDR3 covers 12 residues. V lost 3 bases and J 4 bases, leaving 6 bases between the germline ends.

Sequencing was done on a sample of peripheral blood. This chain joins TRBV10-3 and TRBJ1-1; no firm D call. This receptor was obtained from a woman aged 40-49 years with COVID-19, enrolled during active disease. The CDR3: CAISELATEAFF. The CDR3 DNA sequence: TGTGCCATCAGTGAATTAGCCACTGAAGCTTTCTTT.